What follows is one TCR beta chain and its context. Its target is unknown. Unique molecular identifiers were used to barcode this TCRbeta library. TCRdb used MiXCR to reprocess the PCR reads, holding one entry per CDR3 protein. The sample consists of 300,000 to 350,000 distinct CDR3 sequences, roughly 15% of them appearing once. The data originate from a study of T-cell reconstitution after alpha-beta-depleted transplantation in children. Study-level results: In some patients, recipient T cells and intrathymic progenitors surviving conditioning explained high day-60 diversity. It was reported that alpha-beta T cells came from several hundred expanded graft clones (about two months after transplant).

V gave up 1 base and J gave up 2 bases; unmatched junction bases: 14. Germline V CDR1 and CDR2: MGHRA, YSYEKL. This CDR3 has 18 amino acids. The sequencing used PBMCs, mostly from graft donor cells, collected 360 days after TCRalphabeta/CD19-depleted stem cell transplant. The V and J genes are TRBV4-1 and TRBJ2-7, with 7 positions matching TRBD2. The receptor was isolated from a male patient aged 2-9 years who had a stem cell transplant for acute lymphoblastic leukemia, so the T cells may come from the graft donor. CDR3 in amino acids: CASSQGPSTSLYTYEQYF. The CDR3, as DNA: TGCGCCAGCAGCCAAGGGCCCTCGACTAGCCTCTATACCTACGAGCAGTACTTC.